A selection of T cell receptor beta chains follows, all from one sample in a study of cytomegalovirus exposure and HLA in healthy donors. Assay used: immunoSEQ multiplex PCR; TCRdb lists only in-frame clones, some missing. The data contain roughly 230,000 clones, around 80% of them seen just once; the ten biggest clones take up about 0.47%. Sequencing input: PBMCs. The receptors derive from a boy aged 10-17 years in good health and CMV-seronegative. Each CDR3 is given with its conserved first and last residue. A D gene is named only where the DNA matches it firmly. Some rows mark clone size as missing; the rest say once, few, many or name a class of expanded clone.

d_call: TRBD2; j_call: TRBJ2-1; v_call: TRBV5-6; clone_size: NA; cdr3_nt: TGTGCCAGCAGCTTGGGGCTAGCGGGGCGGGCGAATGAGCAGTTCTTC; cdr3_aa: CASSLGLAGRANEQFF
d_call: TRBD2; j_call: TRBJ2-1; v_call: TRBV5-1; clone_size: NA; cdr3_nt: TGCGCCAGCAGCTTGGGGGCGGGAGTGGGGAATGAGCAGTTCTTC; cdr3_aa: CASSLGAGVGNEQFF
d_call: NA; j_call: TRBJ1-6; v_call: TRBV11-2; clone_size: NA; cdr3_nt: TGTGCCAGCAGCTACGAGCTAGGCACACCCCTCCACTTT; cdr3_aa: CASSYELGTPLHF
d_call: NA; j_call: TRBJ2-2; v_call: TRBV9; clone_size: NA; cdr3_nt: TGTGCCAGCAGCGTTACCGCCGAGGGTACCGGGGAGCTGTTTTTT; cdr3_aa: CASSVTAEGTGELFF
d_call: TRBD2; j_call: TRBJ2-7; v_call: TRBV18; clone_size: NA; cdr3_nt: TGTGCCAGCTCACCACCTATTAGCGGGGCCTACGAGCAGTACTTC; cdr3_aa: CASSPPISGAYEQYF
d_call: NA; j_call: TRBJ1-3; v_call: TRBV15; clone_size: once; cdr3_nt: TGTGCCACCTCCTTCGCGCCTGGAAACACCATATATTTT; cdr3_aa: CATSFAPGNTIYF
d_call: NA; j_call: TRBJ1-4; v_call: TRBV30; clone_size: NA; cdr3_nt: TGTGCCTGGAGTTACACCAAGACAGTGTATGAAAAACTGTTTTTT; cdr3_aa: CAWSYTKTVYEKLFF
d_call: NA; j_call: TRBJ2-7; v_call: TRBV7-2; clone_size: NA; cdr3_nt: TGTGCCAGCAGCTTAACTCCGGGGGCCTACGAGCAGTACTTC; cdr3_aa: CASSLTPGAYEQYF
d_call: NA; j_call: TRBJ2-3; v_call: TRBV6-1; clone_size: NA; cdr3_nt: TGTGCCAGCAGTCTGTCTGTTGCAGATACGCAGTATTTT; cdr3_aa: CASSLSVADTQYF
d_call: TRBD1; j_call: TRBJ2-7; v_call: TRBV4-2; clone_size: NA; cdr3_nt: TGTGCCAGCAGCCAAGTAGGGACAGGGATCTACGAGCAGTACTTC; cdr3_aa: CASSQVGTGIYEQYF
d_call: NA; j_call: TRBJ1-5; v_call: TRBV19; clone_size: NA; cdr3_nt: TGTGCCAGTAGCTCCAGGGACACCTCTCCGGATCAGCCCCAGCATTTT; cdr3_aa: CASSSRDTSPDQPQHF
d_call: NA; j_call: TRBJ1-2; v_call: TRBV2; clone_size: once; cdr3_nt: TGTGCCAGCAGGGCAGGGGTCGGTACGGGCTATGGCTACACCTTC; cdr3_aa: CASRAGVGTGYGYTF
d_call: TRBD1; j_call: TRBJ2-5; v_call: TRBV5-4; clone_size: NA; cdr3_nt: TGTGCCAGCAGCCAAAACAGGGGCGCACACGGAGAGCAGTACTTC; cdr3_aa: CASSQNRGAHGEQYF
d_call: TRBD1; j_call: TRBJ2-2; v_call: TRBV5-4; clone_size: NA; cdr3_nt: TGTGCCAGCAGGCCGCCGGGACAGGGAAACACCGGGGAGCTGTTTTTT; cdr3_aa: CASRPPGQGNTGELFF
d_call: TRBD1; j_call: TRBJ2-2; v_call: TRBV19; clone_size: NA; cdr3_nt: TGTGCCAGTAGTATAGACAGGGGGCGATCCGGGGAGCTGTTTTTT; cdr3_aa: CASSIDRGRSGELFF
d_call: NA; j_call: TRBJ1-1; v_call: TRBV2; clone_size: NA; cdr3_nt: TGTGCCAGCAGTGAAGCGTTTGGGACTTGGGGCTCTACTGAAGCTTTCTTT; cdr3_aa: CASSEAFGTWGSTEAFF
d_call: TRBD1; j_call: TRBJ2-7; v_call: TRBV14; clone_size: NA; cdr3_nt: TGTGCCAGCAGCCCGGGACAGGGTGGCGAGCAGTACTTC; cdr3_aa: CASSPGQGGEQYF
d_call: NA; j_call: TRBJ1-6; v_call: TRBV4-2; clone_size: NA; cdr3_nt: TGTGCCAGCAGCCAGGGCACTCGAAATTCACCCCTCCACTTT; cdr3_aa: CASSQGTRNSPLHF
d_call: TRBD1; j_call: TRBJ1-2; v_call: TRBV19; clone_size: once; cdr3_nt: TGTGCCAGTAGCCCGGAAAGAGACAGGGTCTCTGGCTACACCTTC; cdr3_aa: CASSPERDRVSGYTF
d_call: NA; j_call: TRBJ2-7; v_call: TRBV30; clone_size: once; cdr3_nt: TGTGCCTGGAGCATCGGAGGTCGCGAGCAGTACTTC; cdr3_aa: CAWSIGGREQYF
d_call: NA; j_call: TRBJ1-1; v_call: TRBV4-1; clone_size: NA; cdr3_nt: TGCGCCAGCAGCCAAGAAAGTTGGGGCGACACTGAAGCTTTCTTT; cdr3_aa: CASSQESWGDTEAFF
d_call: TRBD2; j_call: TRBJ2-5; v_call: TRBV9; clone_size: NA; cdr3_nt: TGTGCCAGCAGCGCGAGTGTGGGGACTAGTGGTGGCAAGACCCAGTACTTC; cdr3_aa: CASSASVGTSGGKTQYF